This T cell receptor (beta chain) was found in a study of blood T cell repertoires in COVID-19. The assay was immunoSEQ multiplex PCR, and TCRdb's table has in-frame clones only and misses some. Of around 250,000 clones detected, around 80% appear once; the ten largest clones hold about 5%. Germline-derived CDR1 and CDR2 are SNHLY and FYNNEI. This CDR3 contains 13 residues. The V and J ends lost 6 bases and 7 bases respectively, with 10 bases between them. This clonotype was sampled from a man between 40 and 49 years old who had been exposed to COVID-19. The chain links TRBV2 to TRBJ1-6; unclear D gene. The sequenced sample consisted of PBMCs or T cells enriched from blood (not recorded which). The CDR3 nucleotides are TGTGCCAGCAGCCTCCGGAGGAATTCACCCCTCCACTTT. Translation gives CASSLRRNSPLHF.